This TCR beta chain comes out of a study of regulatory T cells in long-lasting Graves disease. Regarding time point: persistent/refractory GD, antithyroid drugs over 5 years with positive TRAb. The TCR library was made from RNA extracted from PBMCs. The ends lost 5 bases at V and 5 bases at J; junction bases unmatched: 6. This CDR3 region has 14 residues. Findings and limits, study-wide: Accuracy may have been reduced by the small sample size. Lower TCR diversity characterized persistent Graves' patients relative to newly diagnosed patients.

This clonotype was counted ten times or more. The target antigen is unknown. Arm-PCR of CDR3 regions and iRepertoire HTBI primers were used to build TCR beta libraries. MiXCR, applied by TCRdb to the multiplex PCR reads, yields one record per CDR3 protein. The sample contains 600,000 to 850,000 distinct CDR3 sequences, around 30% of which appear only once. The V and J genes are TRBV12-3 or TRBV12-4 and TRBJ2-5; 9 bases agree with TRBD1. The TCR comes from a female donor with Graves disease. This sample comprised peripheral blood mononuclear cells (PBMCs), obtained when the disease was refractory, from a patient treated with antithyroid drugs. The CDR3 loop reads CASSPDRGVETQYF. The CDR3 DNA follows: TGTGCCAGCAGTCCCGACAGGGGGGTCGAGACCCAGTACTTC.